Listed below are T cell receptor beta chains from one sample, sequenced in a study of breast tumors, draining lymph nodes, adjacent tissues. A single record per CDR3 protein comes from TCRdb applying MiXCR to the multiplex PCR reads. The data contain 20,000 to 25,000 distinct CDR3 sequences, approximately 51% of them singletons. Source material: breast tumor tissue. Receptors originate from a female donor with breast cancer. Some clones in this sample may be carry-over from other donors' samples. Each CDR3 is given with its conserved first and last residue. Each record gives: J gene, D gene, V gene, clone size, CDR3 protein, CDR3 DNA. D genes are given only for firm matches. Size values are once, few and many counts, or a class for expanded clones, and some rows have none.

J: TRBJ2-7; D: TRBD2; V: TRBV20-1; size: -; CDR3: CSARGLAGGPYEQYF; DNA: TGCAGTGCTAGGGGACTAGCGGGAGGGCCCTACGAGCAGTACTTC
J: TRBJ1-5; D: -; V: TRBV7-8; size: many; CDR3: CASSPVGRQSHQPQHF; DNA: TGTGCCAGCAGCCCCGTGGGCCGACAGTCTCATCAGCCCCAGCATTTT
J: TRBJ1-4; D: -; V: TRBV19; size: -; CDR3: CASGWLTNEKLFF; DNA: TGTGCCAGCGGGTGGTTAACTAATGAAAAACTGTTTTTT
J: TRBJ2-5; D: -; V: TRBV6-1; size: many; CDR3: CASTGLNQETQYF; DNA: TGTGCCAGCACAGGACTAAACCAAGAGACCCAGTACTTC
J: TRBJ2-1; D: TRBD2; V: TRBV20-1; size: few; CDR3: CSAEVSGSEYNERFF; DNA: TGCAGTGCGGAAGTCAGCGGGAGTGAGTACAATGAGCGGTTCTTC
J: TRBJ1-1; D: -; V: TRBV5-1; size: many; CDR3: CASRTMNTEAFF; DNA: TGCGCCAGCCGAACCATGAACACTGAAGCTTTCTTT
J: TRBJ1-2; D: -; V: TRBV12-3/TRBV12-4; size: many; CDR3: CASSFSGDYGYTF; DNA: TGTGCCAGCAGTTTTAGTGGCGACTATGGCTACACCTTC
J: TRBJ1-5; D: -; V: TRBV12-5; size: -; CDR3: CASGFVTPGSNQPQHF; DNA: TGTGCTAGTGGTTTCGTAACCCCAGGAAGCAATCAGCCCCAGCATTTT
J: TRBJ1-5; D: -; V: TRBV10-3; size: -; CDR3: CAISDAAGRTGQPQHF; DNA: TGTGCCATCAGTGACGCGGCAGGGAGGACGGGACAGCCCCAGCATTTT
J: TRBJ2-2; D: TRBD1; V: TRBV19; size: -; CDR3: CASSHPGDSHTEELFF; DNA: TGTGCCAGTAGTCACCCCGGGGACAGCCACACCGAGGAGCTGTTTTTT
J: TRBJ2-7; D: TRBD2; V: TRBV6-1; size: -; CDR3: CASSRLADTYEQYF; DNA: TGTGCCAGCAGTCGCCTAGCGGATACCTACGAGCAGTACTTC
J: TRBJ1-2; D: TRBD1; V: TRBV4-3; size: -; CDR3: CASSRQGQGLYGYTF; DNA: TGCGCCAGCAGCCGGCAAGGACAGGGGTTGTATGGCTACACCTTC
J: TRBJ2-1; D: TRBD1; V: TRBV5-6; size: -; CDR3: CASRSLGTGQIIWF; DNA: TGTGCCAGCAGATCCCTGGGGACGGGACAGATCATCTGGTTC
J: TRBJ2-3; D: TRBD2; V: TRBV7-9; size: many; CDR3: CASSPGTSGSLTVDTDTQYF; DNA: TGTGCCAGCAGCCCCGGGACTAGCGGGAGCCTTACCGTCGACACAGATACGCAGTATTTT
J: TRBJ2-5; D: -; V: TRBV29-1; size: -; CDR3: CSVLPYEGLNLVTETQYF; DNA: TGCAGCGTTCTGCCCTATGAAGGACTAAACCTCGTTACGGAGACCCAGTACTTC
J: TRBJ2-7; D: TRBD1; V: TRBV30; size: -; CDR3: CACSTGQSLPEQCF; DNA: TGTGCCTGCTCAACGGGACAGTCCCTCCCCGAGCAGTGCTTC
J: TRBJ2-2; D: TRBD1; V: TRBV2; size: few; CDR3: CASSETGTGNTGELFF; DNA: TGTGCCAGCAGCGAAACCGGGACAGGGAACACCGGGGAGCTGTTTTTT
J: TRBJ1-2; D: TRBD1; V: TRBV4-1; size: once; CDR3: CASSQDRVSIYGYTF; DNA: TGCGCCAGCAGCCAGGACAGGGTTTCGATCTATGGCTACACCTTC
J: TRBJ1-1; D: -; V: TRBV29-1; size: -; CDR3: CSVAPVTEAFF; DNA: TGCAGCGTTGCTCCGGTCACTGAAGCTTTCTTT
J: TRBJ2-6; D: -; V: TRBV4-1; size: -; CDR3: CASSQEETGANVLTF; DNA: TGCGCCAGCAGCCAAGAGGAAACAGGGGCCAACGTCCTGACTTTC
J: TRBJ2-5; D: -; V: TRBV11-1; size: many; CDR3: CASSPTGAETQYF; DNA: TGTGCCAGCAGCCCCACGGGGGCGGAGACCCAGTACTTC
J: TRBJ2-3; D: -; V: TRBV20-1; size: medium-sized; CDR3: CSATKDGDTQYF; DNA: TGCAGTGCTACCAAGGATGGAGATACGCAGTATTTT
J: TRBJ2-1; D: -; V: TRBV7-2; size: many; CDR3: CASTRVNEQFF; DNA: TGTGCCAGCACCCGGGTCAATGAGCAGTTCTTC
J: TRBJ2-3; D: -; V: TRBV30; size: medium-sized; CDR3: CAWSDPGAGDTQYF; DNA: TGTGCCTGGAGTGATCCGGGGGCCGGAGATACGCAGTATTTT
J: TRBJ2-7; D: -; V: TRBV20-1; size: -; CDR3: CSASGDVIVYEQYF; DNA: TGCAGTGCATCGGGGGACGTAATCGTTTACGAGCAGTACTTC
J: TRBJ2-2; D: TRBD2; V: TRBV7-8; size: -; CDR3: CASSHGLAGTGELFF; DNA: TGTGCCAGCAGCCACGGACTAGCGGGAACCGGGGAGCTGTTTTTT
J: TRBJ1-3; D: -; V: TRBV7-8; size: -; CDR3: CASSPRSGFGNTIYF; DNA: TGTGCCAGCAGCCCCCGGTCGGGTTTTGGAAACACCATATATTTT
J: TRBJ2-1; D: -; V: TRBV27; size: many; CDR3: CASSPRRVGEQFF; DNA: TGTGCCAGCAGTCCCCGGCGGGTTGGTGAGCAGTTCTTC
J: TRBJ1-2; D: -; V: TRBV11-2; size: -; CDR3: CASSPGQDYGYTF; DNA: TGTGCCAGCAGCCCTGGGCAGGACTATGGCTACACCTTC
J: TRBJ2-7; D: TRBD2; V: TRBV6-2/TRBV6-3; size: -; CDR3: CTSSSRGLAGGVESYEQYF; DNA: TGTACCAGCAGTTCCAGGGGACTAGCGGGAGGGGTGGAGTCCTACGAGCAGTACTTC